Listed below are T cell receptor beta chains from one sample, sequenced in a study of blood T cell repertoires in COVID-19. Measured with immunoSEQ multiplex PCR; TCRdb has only the in-frame clones, and not every one. This table has almost 400,000 clones, approximately 87% appearing once. The sequenced sample consisted of PBMCs or T cells enriched from blood (not recorded which). Receptors originate from a woman in her twenties or thirties with acute COVID-19. Each CDR3 is given with its conserved first and last residue. The order of the fields is J gene, clone size, V gene, D gene, CDR3 protein, CDR3 DNA. D genes are given only for firm matches. Expanded clones are given a class, and other clones once, few, many or no size at all.

J: TRBJ1-3
size: -
V: TRBV21-1
D: -
CDR3: CASSKDPSGTHATGNTIYF
DNA: TGTGCCAGCAGCAAAGATCCTTCCGGGACACATGCCACTGGAAACACCATATATTTT

J: TRBJ1-3
size: -
V: TRBV19
D: -
CDR3: CASSISGGYGNTIYF
DNA: TGTGCCAGTAGTATATCGGGAGGGTACGGAAACACCATATATTTT

J: TRBJ1-2
size: -
V: TRBV5-1
D: -
CDR3: CASSLDGQSYYGYTF
DNA: TGCGCCAGCAGCTTGGATGGACAGAGCTACTATGGCTACACCTTC

J: TRBJ2-2
size: -
V: TRBV5-1
D: TRBD1
CDR3: CASSLEGDRGPGELFF
DNA: TGCGCCAGCAGCTTGGAGGGAGACAGGGGACCCGGGGAGCTGTTTTTT

J: TRBJ2-3
size: -
V: TRBV9
D: TRBD2
CDR3: CASTRLGRGDDTQYF
DNA: TGTGCCAGCACCCGACTGGGGCGGGGGGACGATACGCAGTATTTT

J: TRBJ1-6
size: -
V: TRBV7-8
D: -
CDR3: CASSLERVASSYNSPLHF
DNA: TGTGCCAGCAGCTTAGAGCGTGTAGCTAGCTCCTATAATTCACCCCTCCACTTT

J: TRBJ1-6
size: -
V: TRBV9
D: TRBD1
CDR3: CASSVAGRGQTPLHF
DNA: TGTGCCAGCAGCGTAGCGGGCAGGGGGCAGACACCCCTCCACTTT

J: TRBJ1-3
size: -
V: TRBV6-5
D: TRBD1
CDR3: CASRNRGFSGNTIYF
DNA: TGTGCCAGCAGGAACAGGGGTTTCTCTGGAAACACCATATATTTT

J: TRBJ1-2
size: -
V: TRBV28
D: -
CDR3: CASRRTVNYGYTF
DNA: TGTGCCAGCAGGCGGACAGTCAACTATGGCTACACCTTC

J: TRBJ2-2
size: once
V: TRBV7-9
D: TRBD2
CDR3: CASSELVFQRGPGGGELFF
DNA: TGTGCCAGCAGCGAATTGGTATTCCAGCGGGGGCCCGGCGGCGGGGAGCTGTTTTTT

J: TRBJ2-3
size: once
V: TRBV19
D: -
CDR3: CASSTADTQYF
DNA: TGTGCCAGTAGTACGGCAGATACGCAGTATTTT

J: TRBJ1-6
size: -
V: TRBV4-2
D: -
CDR3: CASSQDTSRIELGNSPLHF
DNA: TGTGCCAGCAGCCAAGATACTTCGAGGATTGAACTGGGTAATTCACCCCTCCACTTT

J: TRBJ1-5
size: -
V: TRBV19
D: -
CDR3: CASSDSYSNQPQHF
DNA: TGTGCCAGTTCGGACTCATATAGCAATCAGCCCCAGCATTTT

J: TRBJ1-3
size: -
V: TRBV5-1
D: -
CDR3: CASSLTAGNTIYF
DNA: TGCGCCAGCAGCTTAACAGCTGGAAACACCATATATTTT

J: TRBJ2-7
size: -
V: TRBV18
D: TRBD1
CDR3: CASSPGTALYEQYF
DNA: TGTGCCAGCTCTCCCGGGACAGCTCTCTACGAGCAGTACTTC

J: TRBJ2-1
size: -
V: TRBV27
D: TRBD1
CDR3: CASSSGTEGYNEQFF
DNA: TGTGCCAGCAGTTCCGGGACAGAGGGATACAATGAGCAGTTCTTC

J: TRBJ1-6
size: few
V: TRBV29-1
D: TRBD1
CDR3: CSVLSGQGANSPLHF
DNA: TGCAGCGTTCTGTCAGGACAGGGGGCTAATTCACCCCTCCACTTT

J: TRBJ1-2
size: -
V: TRBV27
D: -
CDR3: CASSIGIAEAGYTF
DNA: TGTGCCAGCAGTATTGGAATCGCGGAAGCTGGCTACACCTTC

J: TRBJ2-7
size: -
V: TRBV9
D: TRBD2
CDR3: CASSVEGRGTDEQYF
DNA: TGTGCCAGCAGCGTTGAAGGGCGGGGGACGGACGAGCAGTACTTC

J: TRBJ1-5
size: -
V: TRBV10-3
D: -
CDR3: CAISGVENQPQHF
DNA: TGTGCCATCAGCGGCGTGGAGAATCAGCCCCAGCATTTT

J: TRBJ1-3
size: -
V: TRBV9
D: TRBD1
CDR3: CASSVGGQGIYGNTIYF
DNA: TGTGCCAGCAGCGTAGGAGGACAGGGTATATATGGAAACACCATATATTTT

J: TRBJ1-2
size: -
V: TRBV19
D: TRBD1
CDR3: CATNRTGPITCWWGYTF
DNA: TGTGCCACGAATCGGACAGGGCCAATTACGTGCTGGTGGGGCTACACCTTC

J: TRBJ1-2
size: -
V: TRBV7-6
D: TRBD1
CDR3: CASSLTQGNAYGYTF
DNA: TGTGCCAGCAGCTTAACACAGGGGAACGCCTATGGCTACACCTTC

J: TRBJ2-2
size: -
V: TRBV29-1
D: -
CDR3: CSVTHTGELFF
DNA: TGCAGCGTAACACACACCGGGGAGCTGTTTTTT

J: TRBJ2-5
size: -
V: TRBV4-3
D: TRBD2
CDR3: CASSQSWRGGSGETQYF
DNA: TGCGCCAGCAGCCAGTCGTGGCGGGGGGGTTCGGGAGAGACCCAGTACTTC

J: TRBJ1-3
size: -
V: TRBV15
D: -
CDR3: CATSRSGGSGNTIYF
DNA: TGTGCCACCAGCAGATCCGGCGGCTCTGGAAACACCATATATTTT

J: TRBJ2-5
size: -
V: TRBV18
D: -
CDR3: CASSPGETQYF
DNA: TGTGCCAGCTCTCCGGGAGAGACCCAGTACTTC

J: TRBJ2-7
size: once
V: TRBV9
D: TRBD1
CDR3: CASSVGGTGTYEQYF
DNA: TGTGCCAGCAGCGTAGGTGGGACAGGGACCTACGAGCAGTACTTC

J: TRBJ1-5
size: few
V: TRBV7-9
D: -
CDR3: CASSPEEYQPQHF
DNA: TGTGCCAGCAGCCCAGAGGAGTACCAGCCCCAGCATTTT

J: TRBJ1-1
size: -
V: TRBV7-2
D: -
CDR3: CASSLVYNTEAFF
DNA: TGTGCCAGCAGCTTAGTCTACAACACTGAAGCTTTCTTT

J: TRBJ2-1
size: -
V: TRBV3-1/TRBV3-2
D: TRBD1
CDR3: CASSVQGARYNEQFF
DNA: TGTGCCAGCAGCGTACAGGGGGCTAGATACAATGAGCAGTTCTTC

J: TRBJ1-1
size: -
V: TRBV9
D: TRBD1
CDR3: CASSVADRTGPNTEAFF
DNA: TGTGCCAGCAGCGTAGCCGATAGGACAGGACCAAACACTGAAGCTTTCTTT